The 8 T cell receptor beta chains presented below share a single source sample, sequenced in a study of T cells expressing NK-cell markers. TCRdb reworked the 5' RACE reads into one entry per CDR3 protein, no DNA. Here the sample table reports 500,000 to 700,000 distinct CDR3 sequences. Source material: blood T cells: a sorted CD56 or NKG2C T cell subset, CD4+ or CD8+ T cells, or bulk PBMC T cells (not recorded which). The source of these receptors is a man younger than 30 in good health.

V gene TRBV6-5 combines with J gene TRBJ2-3; TCRdb's D call, TRBD1, is unchecked because there is no DNA. Germline V gene lookup returns CDR1 MNHEY and CDR2 SVGAGI. This CDR3 has 16 amino acids. The CDR3: CASSYYGGQGTDTQYF.

The chain uses TRBV4-3 and TRBJ2-5; TCRdb's D call of TRBD1 is untestable without DNA. Germline loops: CDR1 LGHNA, CDR2 YSLEER. This CDR3 is 14 amino acids long. CDR3 residues: CASSLGGGAETQYF.

The chain has TRBV5-4 and TRBJ1-3; no DNA is available, so the TRBD1 call from TCRdb remains unchecked. The V gene's germline CDR1 is SGHNT and CDR2 YYREEE (reference sequence). The CDR3 loop spans 19 amino acids. CDR3 amino acids: CASSSPQGASRFHGNTIYF.

The genes are TRBV20-1 and TRBJ2-1; TCRdb's assignment of TRBD2 cannot be checked, as there is no DNA. The V gene's germline CDR1 is DFQATT and CDR2 SNEGSKA (reference sequence). The CDR3 length is 13 residues. The CDR3 is CSAGTSRDNEQFF.

The chain uses TRBV29-1 and TRBJ2-7; the D call from TCRdb, TRBD2, cannot be confirmed without DNA. The V gene's germline CDR1 is SQVTM and CDR2 ANQGSEA. The CDR3 totals 13 residues. CDR3: CSTTEGGPYEQYF.

The CDR3 sequence is CASSQGLREGQPQHF. This rearrangement joins TRBV12-3 or TRBV12-4 to TRBJ1-5. The CDR3 runs to 15 residues.

V gene TRBV7-9 combines with J gene TRBJ2-1; TCRdb designates TRBD1, a call that cannot be tested without DNA. The CDR3 runs to 15 residues. CDR1 is SEHNR, CDR2 FQNEAQ, per germline (reference sequence). CDR3 in amino acids: CASSSKTGSYNEQFF.

This sequence joins TRBV11-2 and TRBJ2-1; TCRdb outputs TRBD2, but without DNA this stays unchecked. CDR1 and CDR2 (germline): SGHAT, FQNNGV. The CDR3 totals 15 residues. CDR3: CASSSRGRAGNEQFF.